The clone carrying this TCR beta chain occurred many times. As yet, its antigen is unknown. TCRdb itself ran the 5' RACE reads through MiXCR, one entry per CDR3 protein. The table includes some 160,000 distinct CDR3 sequences, roughly 9% detected once. The record originates from a study of T cells after yellow fever vaccination. General study results and limits: Primary-vaccination clones mostly resurfaced post-booster (under 98% CD4, roughly 90% CD8).

This clonotype was obtained from a man aged 18-30 years who received the YFV17D yellow fever vaccine. The sequencing here drew on CD8+ T cells sorted from PBMCs, taken 45 days after the yellow fever booster vaccination.

CDR3 DNA: TGCGCCAGCAGCCAAGACGGGACAGGGTACAATGAGCAGTTCTTC. Translating it yields CASSQDGTGYNEQFF. The chain has TRBV4-3 and TRBJ2-1; 9 positions match TRBD1. This CDR3 spans 15 amino acids. The germline gives CDR1 LGHNA, CDR2 YSLEER. Trimming cost V 0 bases and J 4 bases; bases outside gene matches: 1.